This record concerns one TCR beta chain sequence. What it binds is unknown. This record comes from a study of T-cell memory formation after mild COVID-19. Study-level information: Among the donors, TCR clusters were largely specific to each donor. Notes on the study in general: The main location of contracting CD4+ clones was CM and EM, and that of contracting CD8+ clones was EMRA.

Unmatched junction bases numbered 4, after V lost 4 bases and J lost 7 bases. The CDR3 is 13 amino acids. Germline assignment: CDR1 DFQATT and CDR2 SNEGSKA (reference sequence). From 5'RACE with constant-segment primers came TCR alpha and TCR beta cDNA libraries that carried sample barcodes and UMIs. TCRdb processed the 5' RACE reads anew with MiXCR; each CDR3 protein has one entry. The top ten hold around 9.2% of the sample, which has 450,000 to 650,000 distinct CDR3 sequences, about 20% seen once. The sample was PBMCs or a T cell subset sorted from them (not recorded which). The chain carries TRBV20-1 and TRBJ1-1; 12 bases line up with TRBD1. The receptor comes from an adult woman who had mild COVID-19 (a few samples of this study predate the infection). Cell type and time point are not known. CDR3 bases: TGCAGTGCTACCGGGACAGGGGGCTTTGAAGCTTTCTTT. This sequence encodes CSATGTGGFEAFF.